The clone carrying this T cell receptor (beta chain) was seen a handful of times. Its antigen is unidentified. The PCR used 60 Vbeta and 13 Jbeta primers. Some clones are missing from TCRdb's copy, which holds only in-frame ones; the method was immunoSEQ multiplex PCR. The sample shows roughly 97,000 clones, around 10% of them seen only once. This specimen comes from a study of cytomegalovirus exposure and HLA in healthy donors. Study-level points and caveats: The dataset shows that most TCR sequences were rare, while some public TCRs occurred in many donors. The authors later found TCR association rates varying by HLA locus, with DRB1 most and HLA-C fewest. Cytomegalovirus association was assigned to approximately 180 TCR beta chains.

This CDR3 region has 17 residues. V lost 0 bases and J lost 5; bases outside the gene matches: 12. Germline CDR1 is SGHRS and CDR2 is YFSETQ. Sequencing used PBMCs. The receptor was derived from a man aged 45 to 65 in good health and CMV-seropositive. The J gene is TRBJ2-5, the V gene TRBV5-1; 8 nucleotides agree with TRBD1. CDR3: CASSLDIWTGMGETQYF. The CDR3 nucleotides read TGCGCCAGCAGCTTGGACATCTGGACAGGGATGGGGGAGACCCAGTACTTC.